The present T cell receptor beta chain was sequenced within a study of response to subunit inactivated influenza vaccine. Using its own MiXCR run on the RT-PCR reads, TCRdb lists one record per CDR3 protein. The repertoire has some 800,000 distinct CDR3 sequences, less than 25% of them found once; the top ten carry 9.5% to 13%. This clonotype was seen only a few times. CDR1 MNHNS and CDR2 SASEGT come from the germline V gene. CDR3 length equals 13 residues. The V end was cut by 7 bases, the J end by 5 bases, with 14 bases between. This specimen was PBMCs from blood, taken around 5 days after vaccination. V and J are TRBV6-1 and TRBJ1-1; D remains unclear. The clonotype comes from a man in his fifties or sixties who received an inactivated influenza vaccine. This CDR3 is CASNLGPRTEAFF. In DNA form, the CDR3 reads TGTGCCAGCAATCTTGGGCCGAGGACTGAAGCTTTCTTT.